This T cell receptor beta chain was observed in a study of tumor-infiltrating lymphocytes in primary liver carcinoma. Using a constant-region primer together with ProtoScript II reverse transcriptase, TCR beta cDNA was made from around 500 ng of total RNA. Employing slightly modified ARM-PCR, three nested multiplex PCR rounds were run, and these gave rise to the TCR beta libraries. TRBV1-TRBV30 forward primers paired with a C-beta reverse primer drove the first two PCR rounds, roughly 9 cycles each. Each CDR3 protein gets one entry after TCRdb re-called the multiplex PCR reads with MiXCR. The table has about 48,000 distinct CDR3 sequences, about 68% seen once. V lost 3 bases and J 10 bases, leaving 16 bases between the germline ends. The CDR3 has 13 residues. In germline, CDR1 is GTSNPN, CDR2 SVGIG (reference sequence). For each extraction, RNA and DNA were obtained together from approximately 20-30 mg of unsorted bulk tissue.

Sequenced material: liver tumor tissue from sampling region 3. The sample's subset: tumor region T3, left-lateral pole. The receptor comes from a man aged 40-49 years with primary liver carcinoma and hepatitis B virus infection. The rearrangement uses TRBV30 and TRBJ2-1, with a weak D call TRBD1 (5 bases). CDR3: CAWRSLLSGEQFF. In DNA, the CDR3 is TGTGCCTGGAGAAGTCTCCTATCAGGGGAGCAGTTCTTC.